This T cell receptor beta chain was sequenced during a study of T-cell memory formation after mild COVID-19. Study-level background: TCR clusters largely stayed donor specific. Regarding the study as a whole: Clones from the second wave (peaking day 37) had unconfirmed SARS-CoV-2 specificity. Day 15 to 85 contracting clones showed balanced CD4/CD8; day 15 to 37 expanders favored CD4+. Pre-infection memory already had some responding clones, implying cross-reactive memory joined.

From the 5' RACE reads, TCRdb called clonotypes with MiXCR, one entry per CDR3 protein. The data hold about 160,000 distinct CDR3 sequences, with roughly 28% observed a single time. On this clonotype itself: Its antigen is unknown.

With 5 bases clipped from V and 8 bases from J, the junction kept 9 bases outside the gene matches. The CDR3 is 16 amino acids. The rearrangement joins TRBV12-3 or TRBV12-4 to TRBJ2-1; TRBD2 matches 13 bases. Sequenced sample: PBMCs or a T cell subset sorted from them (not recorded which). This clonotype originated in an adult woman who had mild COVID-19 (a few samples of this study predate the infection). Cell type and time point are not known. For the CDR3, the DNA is TGTGCCAGCAGTCACCAGGGACTAGCGGGGTACCATGAGCAGTTCTTC. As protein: CASSHQGLAGYHEQFF.